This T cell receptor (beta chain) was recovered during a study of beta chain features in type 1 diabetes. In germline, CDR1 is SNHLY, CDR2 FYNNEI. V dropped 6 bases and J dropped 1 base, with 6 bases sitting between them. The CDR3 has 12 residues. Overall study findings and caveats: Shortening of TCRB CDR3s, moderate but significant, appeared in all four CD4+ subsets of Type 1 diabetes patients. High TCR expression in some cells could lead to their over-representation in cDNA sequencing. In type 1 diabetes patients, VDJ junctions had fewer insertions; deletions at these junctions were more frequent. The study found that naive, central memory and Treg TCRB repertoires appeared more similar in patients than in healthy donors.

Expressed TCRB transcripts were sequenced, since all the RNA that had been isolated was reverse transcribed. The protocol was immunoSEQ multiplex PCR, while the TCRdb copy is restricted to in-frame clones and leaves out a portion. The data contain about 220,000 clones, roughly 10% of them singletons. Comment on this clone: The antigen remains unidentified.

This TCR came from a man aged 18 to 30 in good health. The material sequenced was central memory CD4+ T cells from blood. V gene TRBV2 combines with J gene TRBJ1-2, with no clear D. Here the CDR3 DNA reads TGTGCCAGCAGAGCCGATAACTATGGCTACACCTTC. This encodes CASRADNYGYTF. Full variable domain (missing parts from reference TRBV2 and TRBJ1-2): EPEVTQTPSHQVTQMGQEVILRCVPISNHLYFYWYRQILGQKVEFLVSFYNNEISEKSEIFDDQFSVERPDGSNFTLKIRSTKLEDSAMYFCASRADNYGYTFGSGTRLTVV.